Following are 30 T cell receptor beta chains from one sample sequenced in a study of blood T cells in healthy people across ages. Alongside a J-beta primer mix, a sample-barcoded 5' primer served in a second PCR lasting roughly 7 to 11 cycles. TCRdb analysed the 5' RACE reads with MiXCR anew, one entry per CDR3 protein. Here the sample spans more than 650,000 distinct CDR3 sequences, 22% being singletons. The specimen was blood. These receptors were obtained from a man aged 70 or older in good health.

A few counts support this clonotype. This chain uses TRBV5-1 with TRBJ1-1; D gene unclear. Germline assignment: CDR1 SGHRS and CDR2 YFSETQ. V was cut by 0 bases and J by 1 base, with 10 bases left in between. This CDR3 region has 15 residues. In nucleotides, the CDR3 is TGCGCCAGCAGCTTGGCTCTGGTAGGGAACACTGAAGCTTTCTTT. As protein: CASSLALVGNTEAFF. Combining the CDR3 with reference TRBV5-1 and TRBJ1-1 gives the whole variable domain KAGVTQTPRYLIKTRGQQVTLSCSPISGHRSVSWYQQTPGQGLQFLFEYFSETQRNKGNFPGRFSGRQFSNSRSEMNVSTLELGDSALYLCASSLALVGNTEAFFGQGTRLTVV.

This clonotype was seen only a few times. The V call is TRBV28, the J call TRBJ2-7; TRBD2 matches at 8 bases. V was clipped by 10 bases and J by 0 bases; unmatched bases: 8. CDR3 length equals 14 residues. Germline-derived CDR1 and CDR2 are MDHEN and SYDVKM. CDR3 sequence: CATHGGVISYEQYF. The CDR3 bases are TGTGCCACCCACGGGGGGGTAATCTCCTACGAGCAGTACTTC.

The CDR3 sequence: CSARGHGGRTQETQYF. The DNA for the CDR3 is TGCAGTGCTAGAGGACACGGGGGGCGGACCCAAGAGACCCAGTACTTC. This chain joins TRBV20-1 and TRBJ2-5; possibly TRBD2 for D (7 bases). CDR1 and CDR2 from the germline V gene are DFQATT and SNEGSKA (reference sequence). The CDR3 consists of 16 residues. V was trimmed by 1 base and J by 1 base, leaving 16 bases between them.

This clonotype was seen ten or more times. The CDR3 here is CASSPGSSGNTIYF. The CDR3 nucleotides read TGTGCCAGCAGCCCAGGGTCCTCTGGAAACACCATATATTTT. The rearrangement uses TRBV18 and TRBJ1-3, with TRBD1 as a possible D gene (5 bases). The V and J ends lost 8 bases and 0 bases respectively, with 11 bases between them. From germline, CDR1 is KGHSH and CDR2 LQKENI. This CDR3 spans 14 amino acids. Filled out from reference TRBV18 and TRBJ1-3, the complete variable domain reads NAGVMQNPRHLVRRRGQEARLRCSPMKGHSHVYWYRQLPEEGLKFMVYLQKENIIDESGMPKERFSAEFPKEGPSILRIQQVVRGDSAAYFCASSPGSSGNTIYFGEGSWLTVV.

This clonotype was picked up a small number of times. V gene TRBV7-2 combines with J gene TRBJ2-5, with unresolved D. The CDR3 loop spans 14 amino acids. The ends were cut back, 6 bases at V and 2 bases at J, with 13 bases in the middle. CDR1 and CDR2 from the germline V gene are SGHTA and FQGNSA. The CDR3 DNA reads as TGTGCCAGCAGTCGGTATAAGGGACAAGAGACCCAGTACTTC. Translating gives CASSRYKGQETQYF.

The rearrangement joins TRBV7-2 to TRBJ1-4; D gene uncertain. Per the germline V gene, CDR1 is SGHTA and CDR2 is FQGNSA. V gave up 5 bases and J gave up 0 bases, with 7 bases separating them. The CDR3 is 14 residues long. For the CDR3, the DNA is TGTGCCAGCAGCCAACAGTCAACTAATGAAAAACTGTTTTTT. As protein: CASSQQSTNEKLFF.

This clonotype was seen a few times. The chain employs TRBV5-1 and TRBJ2-3, with TRBD1 matching over 7 bases. CDR1 SGHRS and CDR2 YFSETQ come from the germline V gene. V trimming: 3 bases; J trimming: 2 bases; junction bases outside the gene matches: 12. The CDR3 sequence is 17 residues long. The CDR3 here is CASSSLRQGETTDTQYF. In nucleotides, the CDR3 is TGCGCCAGCAGCTCCCTTCGACAGGGCGAAACCACAGATACGCAGTATTTT.

Details on this clonotype: One junction end does not reproduce the germline sequence, and a read error may be involved. The chain links TRBV11-2 to TRBJ1-1; D is possibly TRBD1 (5 bases). Looked up from germline, CDR1 is SGHAT and CDR2 is FQNNGV. This CDR3 has 16 amino acids. This chain's CDR3 is CASNLRGDMITTEAFF. CDR3 DNA: TGTGCCAGCAACCTGAGGGGAGATATGATAACCACTGAGGCTTTCTTT.

V usage is TRBV19 and J usage is TRBJ2-6; D ambiguous. Germline lookup yields CDR1 LNHDA and CDR2 SQIVND (reference sequence). This CDR3 is built from 14 residues. Trimming shortened V by 6 bases and J by 2 bases, and 8 bases separated the two germline ends. The CDR3 reads CASRAGAGANVLTF. In nucleotides, the CDR3 is TGTGCCAGTAGGGCAGGCGCTGGGGCCAACGTCCTGACTTTC.

The J gene is TRBJ2-5, the V gene TRBV20-1; D may be TRBD2 (5 bases). Trimming shortened V by 0 bases and J by 2 bases, and 13 bases separated the two germline ends. The V gene's germline CDR1 is DFQATT and CDR2 SNEGSKA (reference sequence). The CDR3 contains 15 residues. The CDR3 coding sequence is TGCAGTGCTAGAGATGGGAAGCGGAGACAAGAGACCCAGTACTTC. Encoded protein: CSARDGKRRQETQYF.

This chain uses TRBV12-3 or TRBV12-4 with TRBJ1-2, with 10 positions matching TRBD1. Trimming cost V 5 bases and J 4 bases; bases outside gene matches: 10. The CDR3 runs to 16 residues. Here the CDR3 reads CASSTSPGQGIYGYTF. In DNA, the CDR3 is TGTGCCAGCAGTACATCGCCGGGACAGGGGATCTATGGCTACACCTTC.

In DNA, the CDR3 is TGTGCCAGCATTTTGTATGGGGGCTCCTACAATGAGCAGTTCTTC. Protein product: CASILYGGSYNEQFF. This chain joins TRBV7-2 and TRBJ2-1; D tentatively fits TRBD1 or TRBD2 (5 bases each). Trimming shortened V by 7 bases and J by 0 bases, and 13 bases separated the two germline ends. The CDR3 has 15 amino acids. Germline CDR1 is SGHTA and CDR2 is FQGNSA.

In this sample, this clonotype turned up a few times. This sequence may be a read error, since a much larger clone differs from it by one base. CDR3 DNA: TGTGCCAGCAGTCCCGGGACTAGCGGGAACCAAGAGACCCGGTACTTC. It is translated as CASSPGTSGNQETRYF. This chain links TRBV12-3 or TRBV12-4 with TRBJ2-5; 13 bases line up with TRBD2. CDR3 length: 16 residues.

The CDR3 DNA sequence: TGTGCCAGCTCACCACTGCGTGCGGGAGGTGATCGTACGCAGTATTTT. Amino acids: CASSPLRAGGDRTQYF. This chain links TRBV18 with TRBJ2-3; 8 bases match TRBD2. Germline CDR1 is KGHSH and CDR2 is LQKENI. With V trimmed by 1 base and J by 8 bases, 11 bases remained unmatched. The CDR3 has 16 residues. The complete variable domain, with remaining parts taken from reference TRBV18 and TRBJ2-3, reads NAGVMQNPRHLVRRRGQEARLRCSPMKGHSHVYWYRQLPEEGLKFMVYLQKENIIDESGMPKERFSAEFPKEGPSILRIQQVVRGDSAAYFCASSPLRAGGDRTQYFGPGTRLTVL.

This clonotype has more than one count but fewer than ten. This chain links TRBV20-1 with TRBJ2-5; no clear D. Trimming took off 3 bases at V and 1 base at J, with 21 bases between the two ends. Germline assignment: CDR1 DFQATT and CDR2 SNEGSKA (reference sequence). This CDR3 contains 17 residues. CDR3 nucleotides: TGCAGTGCTAGTGGCAGTCTGGCATCCCTCCTCCAAGAGACCCAGTACTTC. Translation gives CSASGSLASLLQETQYF.

The chain recombines TRBV7-6 with TRBJ1-4; D not certain. The germline V and J ends were trimmed by 0 bases and 3 bases, with 8 bases remaining between them. Germline V gene data show CDR1 as SGHVS and CDR2 as FNYEAQ. CDR3 length: 15 amino acids. The CDR3 loop reads CASSLAGMPNEKLFF. As DNA, the CDR3 is TGTGCCAGCAGCTTAGCGGGGATGCCTAATGAAAAACTGTTTTTT.

The chain has TRBV4-2 and TRBJ2-7; D is uncertain. The CDR3 runs to 13 residues. The V end lost 3 bases, the J end lost 5 bases, and 11 bases lay between the germline ends. Germline V gives CDR1 LGHNA, CDR2 YNFKEQ. The CDR3 region has the DNA TGTGCCAGCAGCCACGCCACGGGTAACGAGCAGTACTTC. Translation: CASSHATGNEQYF.

On this clonotype: A much larger clonotype is one base distant, so this may be a read error. The CDR3: CAGSLAFGLGTDTQYF. CDR3 DNA sequence: TGTGCCGGCAGTTTGGCGTTTGGTTTGGGGACAGATACGCAGTATTTT. The rearrangement joins TRBV27 to TRBJ2-3; D not certain. Germline lookup yields CDR1 MNHEY and CDR2 SMNVEV (reference sequence). This CDR3 comprises 16 residues.

The chain combines TRBV9 with TRBJ1-1; D call uncertain. The CDR3 is made up of 12 amino acids. Germline V gene lookup returns CDR1 SGDLS and CDR2 YYNGEE. Trimming took off 3 bases at V and 1 base at J, with 4 bases between the two ends. DNA for the CDR3: TGTGCCAGCAGCGGCTCGAACACTGAAGCTTTCTTT. It is translated as CASSGSNTEAFF.

This clonotype was detected a few times. The V and J genes are TRBV29-1 and TRBJ2-5; 11 nucleotides agree with TRBD1. The J call may be incorrect, as the DNA end agrees better with TRBJ2-1. The CDR3 has 15 amino acids. CDR1 and CDR2 from the germline V gene are SQVTM and ANQGSEA. As DNA, the CDR3 is TGCAGCGTTCCCCAAGATAGGACAGGGGGCTATGAGCAGTTCTTC. Its translation: CSVPQDRTGGYEQFF.

A few counts support this clonotype. The V gene is TRBV10-3, the J gene TRBJ2-1; TRBD1 agrees at 8 bases. The CDR3 extends over 12 amino acids. Germline trimming cut 10 bases from V and 9 bases from J; bases unmatched to any gene: 8. Germline V lookup: CDR1 ENHRY, CDR2 SYGVKD. CDR3 sequence reads: CATQDRGGEQFF. In nucleotides, the CDR3 is TGTGCCACCCAAGACAGGGGCGGTGAGCAGTTCTTC.

The CDR3 region has the DNA TGTGCCAGCAGCCCGACCACAGGGGTTGAGCTCTACAATGAGCAGTTCTTC. It translates to CASSPTTGVELYNEQFF. The V call is TRBV7-2, the J call TRBJ2-1; 7 nucleotides align to TRBD1. Germline CDR1 SGHTA, CDR2 FQGNSA. The CDR3 spans 17 residues. V lost 5 bases, J lost 3 bases, and 13 bases stayed unmatched.

The sample holds a few counts of this clonotype. V is TRBV6-2 or TRBV6-3 and J is TRBJ2-1, with TRBD2 matching 7 bases. The germline CDR1 and CDR2 sequences are MNHEY and SVGEGT. The CDR3 is 14 amino acids. J was trimmed by 4 bases and V by 7 bases; bases with no gene match: 7. The DNA of the CDR3 is TGTGCCAGCAAGGAGACTAGCCCGTACAATGAGCAGTTCTTC. Translating it yields CASKETSPYNEQFF.

The genes are TRBV20-1 and TRBJ1-5; 9 nucleotides align to TRBD1. J gave up 0 bases and V 3 bases, and 6 bases lay outside the gene matches. CDR3 length equals 16 residues. Germline V gene sequence: CDR1 DFQATT, CDR2 SNEGSKA (reference sequence). The CDR3 region has the DNA TGCAGTGCTAGGCCGGGACAGGGATATAGCAATCAGCCCCAGCATTTT. Protein: CSARPGQGYSNQPQHF.

This sequence joins TRBV4-1 and TRBJ2-3, with unresolved D. The CDR3 has 15 residues. Trimming removed 3 bases at V and 0 bases at J, with 10 bases between. CDR1 and CDR2 from the germline V gene are MGHRA and YSYEKL. DNA for the CDR3: TGCGCCAGCAGCCACGACTTAACTAGCACAGATACGCAGTATTTT. This sequence encodes CASSHDLTSTDTQYF.

The rearrangement joins TRBV12-5 to TRBJ1-2; D is perhaps TRBD1 (5 bases). This CDR3 region has 15 residues. The germline V and J ends were trimmed by 1 base and 4 bases, with 13 bases remaining between them. Germline CDR1 reads LGHNT; CDR2 reads FRNRAP. CDR3 nucleotides: TGTGCTAGTGGTTTGGATACCGGGACCCTCTATGGCTACACCTTC. Protein product: CASGLDTGTLYGYTF.

The V call is TRBV11-3, the J call TRBJ1-6; D ambiguous. Germline CDR1 reads SGHNT; CDR2 reads YENEEA. The V end lost 2 bases, the J end lost 6 bases, and 14 bases lay between the germline ends. CDR3 length: 16 residues. The CDR3 coding sequence is TGTGCCAGCAGCTTAATCTCCCGCGCGGTTAATTCACCCCTCCACTTT. Residues: CASSLISRAVNSPLHF.

V is TRBV20-1 and J is TRBJ2-3, with D uncertain. Germline V gene sequence: CDR1 DFQATT, CDR2 SNEGSKA (reference sequence). V shed 7 bases and J shed 0 bases, with 17 bases lying between them. CDR3 size: 15 residues. The CDR3 region has the DNA TGCAGTGTGGGAAGATTCCCCGAGAGCACAGATACGCAGTATTTT. Protein: CSVGRFPESTDTQYF.

CDR3 sequence reads: CASRRTGVGTGANVLTF. CDR3 bases: TGTGCCAGCAGGCGGACAGGGGTGGGAACTGGGGCCAACGTCCTGACTTTC. V is TRBV6-1 and J is TRBJ2-6; 9 bases fit TRBD1. The trim removed 6 bases at V and 2 bases at J, leaving 8 bases unmatched. CDR3 length: 17 residues. Germline V lookup: CDR1 MNHNS, CDR2 SASEGT.

A few counts support this clonotype. The V call is TRBV29-1, the J call TRBJ1-1, with D possibly matching TRBD1 (6 bases). The V end lost 6 bases, the J end lost 6 bases, and 14 bases lay between the germline ends. The CDR3 runs 12 residues. Germline loops: CDR1 SQVTM, CDR2 ANQGSEA. The CDR3 spells CSVRGELSEAFF. CDR3 sequence (DNA): TGCAGCGTGAGGGGGGAGCTCTCTGAAGCTTTCTTT.